This T cell receptor (beta chain) was recorded in a study of CD8 T cells in ankylosing spondylitis. TCRdb analysed the 5' RACE reads with MiXCR anew, one entry per CDR3 protein. The sample carries around 30,000 distinct CDR3 sequences, roughly 5% recorded once. Trimming pared 0 bases from V and 6 bases from J, leaving 12 bases between. Germline V lookup: CDR1 SGDLS, CDR2 YYNGEE. This CDR3 contains 14 residues. The sample holds many counts of this clonotype. The sequencing input was blood, either unsorted or a sorted T cell fraction (not recorded which). The receptor comes from a female donor with ankylosing spondylitis or in good health (not recorded which). The chain employs TRBV9 and TRBJ1-1; the D gene is possibly TRBD1 (5 bases). This CDR3 reads CASSVGSAGSEAFF. The CDR3 DNA is TGTGCCAGCAGCGTAGGGTCGGCAGGGTCTGAAGCTTTCTTT.